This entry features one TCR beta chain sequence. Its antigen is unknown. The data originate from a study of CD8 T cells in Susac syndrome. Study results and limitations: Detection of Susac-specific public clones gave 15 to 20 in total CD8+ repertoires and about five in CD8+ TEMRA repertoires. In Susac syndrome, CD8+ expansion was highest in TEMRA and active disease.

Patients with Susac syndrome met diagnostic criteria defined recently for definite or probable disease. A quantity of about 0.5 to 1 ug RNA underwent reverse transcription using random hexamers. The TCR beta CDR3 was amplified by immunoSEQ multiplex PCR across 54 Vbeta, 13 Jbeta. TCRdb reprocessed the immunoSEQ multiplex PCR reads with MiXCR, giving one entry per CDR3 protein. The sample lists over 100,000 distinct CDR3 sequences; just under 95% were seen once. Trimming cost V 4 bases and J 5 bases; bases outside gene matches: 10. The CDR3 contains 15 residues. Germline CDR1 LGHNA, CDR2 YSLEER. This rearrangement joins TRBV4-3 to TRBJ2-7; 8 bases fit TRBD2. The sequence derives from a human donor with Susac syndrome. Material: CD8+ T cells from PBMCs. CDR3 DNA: TGCGCCAGCAGCCCGGCCGACGGGGGGGTCGACGAGCAGTACTTC. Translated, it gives CASSPADGGVDEQYF.